The present T cell receptor beta chain was sequenced within a study of cytomegalovirus exposure and HLA in healthy donors. Study-level points and caveats: Later analysis suggested most CMV-associated TCR beta chains were HLA-restricted.

This clone was seen only once. Its specificity is unknown. It was with 60 Vbeta and 13 Jbeta primers that the PCR ran. Clones were sequenced by immunoSEQ multiplex PCR, and TCRdb holds only the in-frame ones, with some missing. In the table there are over 70,000 clones, about 70% of which are singletons. Sequenced: PBMCs. The TCR sequence derives from a man aged 25 to 45 in good health and CMV-seronegative.

In DNA form, the CDR3 reads TGTGCCAGCAGTGGGGACGGACAGGGCACTGAAGCTTTCTTT. This translates into CASSGDGQGTEAFF. V is TRBV2 and J is TRBJ1-1; 8 positions match TRBD1. The CDR3 is 14 residues long. The V and J ends lost 4 bases and 4 bases, in that order; junction bases with no gene match: 5. Germline CDR1 reads SNHLY; CDR2 reads FYNNEI.